These 27 T cell receptor beta chains share one sample of origin, sequenced in a study of control samples from healthy donors and cancer patients. Using immunoSEQ multiplex PCR, the repertoire was profiled, and TCRdb retains in-frame clones only, with some absent. The sample holds fewer than 70,000 clones, 94% seen once. Sample: blood. Every receptor here comes from a man aged 30-40 years in good health.

This clone was seen a single time. The rearrangement joins TRBV4-1 to TRBJ1-2; possible D gene TRBD1, 6 bases. Germline-derived CDR1 and CDR2 are MGHRA and YSYEKL. This CDR3 comprises 15 residues. Trimming shortened V by 0 bases and J by 6 bases, and 14 bases separated the two germline ends. The CDR3, as DNA: TGCGCCAGCAGCCAAGATGGAGGGGGATTGGATGGCTACACCTTC. This encodes CASSQDGGGLDGYTF.

The chain couples TRBV24-1 to TRBJ2-1, with 10 bases fitting TRBD2. This CDR3 is built from 14 residues. The germline gives CDR1 KGHDR, CDR2 SFDVKD. With V trimmed by 9 bases and J by 4 bases, 5 bases remained unmatched. CDR3 protein: CATQGTSAYNEQFF. CDR3 sequence (DNA): TGTGCCACCCAAGGGACTAGCGCATACAATGAGCAGTTCTTC.

In this sample, this clone turned up once. The J gene is TRBJ1-1, the V gene TRBV9; tentatively, D is TRBD1 (6 bases). V was clipped by 0 bases and J by 0 bases, with 18 bases between them. Germline V gene data show CDR1 as SGDLS and CDR2 as YYNGEE. The CDR3 totals 18 residues. The CDR3 protein is CASSVAGALNIMNTEAFF. Here the CDR3 DNA reads TGTGCCAGCAGCGTAGCAGGGGCACTTAATATCATGAACACTGAAGCTTTCTTT.

The table lists this clone with a count of one. The V gene is TRBV10-3, the J gene TRBJ2-1, with TRBD1 identical over 7 bases. CDR1 ENHRY and CDR2 SYGVKD come from the germline V gene. Unmatched junction bases numbered 5, after V lost 9 bases and J lost 0 bases. The CDR3 spans 14 residues. In DNA, the CDR3 is TGTGCCATAGGACAGGCAAGCTCCTACAATGAGCAGTTCTTC. This encodes CAIGQASSYNEQFF.

The rearrangement uses TRBV6-2 or TRBV6-3 and TRBJ1-1; D not resolved. CDR1 is MNHEY and CDR2 is SVGEGT in the germline V gene. V gave up 5 bases and J gave up 1 base, with 8 bases separating them. The CDR3 has 13 amino acids. CDR3 in DNA: TGTGCCAGCAGTATTAGTGCGAACACTGAAGCTTTCTTT. It is translated as CASSISANTEAFF.

The gene calls are TRBV28 and TRBJ1-3; no firm D call. Trimming cost V 10 bases and J 7 bases, with 8 bases left between them. The germline V gene has CDR1 MDHEN and CDR2 SYDVKM. CDR3 length equals 10 residues. CDR3 sequence: CATPFNTIYF. The CDR3 nucleotides read TGTGCCACCCCATTTAACACCATATATTTT.

V usage is TRBV10-1 and J usage is TRBJ1-2; D is unresolved. Germline V gene lookup returns CDR1 WNHNN and CDR2 SYGVQD (reference sequence). This CDR3 is built from 13 residues. Trimming cost V 0 bases and J 5 bases, with 7 bases left between them. CDR3 loop: CASSESGRYGYTF. The CDR3 DNA follows: TGCGCCAGCAGTGAGTCTGGCCGATATGGCTACACCTTC.

This clone was seen a single time. V is TRBV18 and J is TRBJ2-2; maybe TRBD2 (6 bases). The CDR3 is 14 amino acids. V shed 0 bases and J shed 5 bases, with 7 bases lying between them. Germline V gene lookup returns CDR1 KGHSH and CDR2 LQKENI. The CDR3 region is CASSPPGGTGELFF. Written as DNA, the CDR3 is TGTGCCAGCTCACCACCGGGGGGAACCGGGGAGCTGTTTTTT.

V and J are TRBV7-9 and TRBJ1-2; D is perhaps TRBD1 (6 bases). The CDR3 has 15 residues. Trimming removed 5 bases at V and 0 bases at J, with 13 bases between. The germline CDR1 and CDR2 sequences are SEHNR and FQNEAQ (reference sequence). DNA for the CDR3: TGTGCCAGCAGCCTACAGGGTAGGGCTAACTATGGCTACACCTTC. Its translation is CASSLQGRANYGYTF.

The J gene is TRBJ1-5, the V gene TRBV19; 7 nucleotides match TRBD1. V lost 3 bases to trimming and J lost 7 bases; unmatched junction nucleotides: 6. In germline, CDR1 is LNHDA, CDR2 SQIVND (reference sequence). The CDR3 extends over 14 amino acids. CDR3 loop: CASSIDDRAQPQHF. The DNA for the CDR3 is TGTGCCAGTAGTATTGACGACAGGGCCCAGCCCCAGCATTTT.

The chain has TRBV30 and TRBJ2-2, with 10 bases matching TRBD2. V lost 3 bases, J lost 3 bases, and 1 base stayed unmatched. This CDR3 has 14 amino acids. CDR1 is GTSNPN, CDR2 SVGIG, per germline (reference sequence). CDR3 DNA: TGTGCCTGGAGGACTAGCGGGTACACCGGGGAGCTGTTTTTT. It translates to CAWRTSGYTGELFF.

V and J are TRBV2 and TRBJ1-4, with a possible D match to TRBD1 (5 bases). Trimming removed 7 bases from V and 6 bases from J, with 9 bases in between. The CDR3 has 12 amino acids. Germline lookup yields CDR1 SNHLY and CDR2 FYNNEI. CDR3 region: CASTQGYEKLFF. The CDR3 nucleotides are TGTGCCAGCACTCAGGGTTATGAAAAACTGTTTTTT.

The gene calls are TRBV24-1 and TRBJ2-1; 11 bases map to TRBD2. Looked up from germline, CDR1 is KGHDR and CDR2 is SFDVKD. This CDR3 is built from 15 residues. The trim removed 6 bases at V and 7 bases at J, leaving 7 bases unmatched. The CDR3 here is CATSQLAGGGNEQFF. As DNA, the CDR3 is TGTGCCACCAGTCAGTTAGCGGGAGGGGGTAATGAGCAGTTCTTC.

This clone was detected once. The chain combines TRBV6-5 with TRBJ1-2; the D gene is possibly TRBD1 (5 bases). The germline V gene has CDR1 MNHEY and CDR2 SVGAGI. The CDR3 sequence is 16 residues long. V lost 0 bases and J 3 bases, leaving 14 bases between the germline ends. The DNA of the CDR3 is TGTGCCAGCAGTTACTCGAAAGGGGAGTGGGACTATGGCTACACCTTC. Translated, it gives CASSYSKGEWDYGYTF.

The chain links TRBV7-6 to TRBJ2-5, with 9 bases matching TRBD2. Germline CDR1 and CDR2: SGHVS and FNYEAQ. CDR3 size: 17 residues. The V gene end was trimmed by 1 base and the J gene end by 5 bases; junction bases not matched to a gene: 11. The CDR3 sequence is CASSLGVRAGGSETQYF. The CDR3 nucleotides are TGTGCCAGCAGCTTAGGTGTTAGAGCGGGAGGTTCGGAGACCCAGTACTTC.

DNA for the CDR3: TGTGCCAGTTCGTGGGAAAAACTGTTTTTT. The encoded protein is CASSWEKLFF. This chain connects TRBV6-5 to TRBJ1-4; D is undetermined. Germline assignment: CDR1 MNHEY and CDR2 SVGAGI. This CDR3 is 10 amino acids long. V was cut by 9 bases and J by 8 bases, with 7 bases left in between.

V gene TRBV7-2 combines with J gene TRBJ1-5; D is perhaps TRBD1 (5 bases). The CDR3 has 15 residues. V was shortened by 5 bases and J by 2 bases, with 13 bases between the two germline ends. From germline, CDR1 is SGHTA and CDR2 FQGNSA. This CDR3 is CASSGAGGRNQPQHF. The CDR3 DNA reads TGTGCCAGCAGCGGAGCGGGGGGACGCAATCAGCCCCAGCATTTT.

The genes are TRBV9 and TRBJ1-3; TRBD1 might be the D (5 bases). Per germline, CDR1 SGDLS and CDR2 YYNGEE. The CDR3 runs to 18 residues. Trimming removed 3 bases from V and 0 bases from J, with 19 bases in between. The CDR3 DNA reads as TGTGCCAGCAGCGCCTTCTTACGGGGCACATCCTCTGGAAACACCATATATTTT. Translating gives CASSAFLRGTSSGNTIYF.

The chain joins TRBV7-3 to TRBJ2-2; possibly TRBD1 for D (6 bases). CDR1 SGHTA and CDR2 FQGTGA come from the germline V gene. This CDR3 spans 13 amino acids. V was trimmed by 5 bases and J by 5 bases, leaving 9 bases between them. The chain's CDR3 is CASSTTGTGELFF. CDR3 sequence (DNA): TGTGCCAGCAGCACAACAGGGACCGGGGAGCTGTTTTTT.

The chain is built from TRBV10-3 and TRBJ2-7; 7 bases fit TRBD1. J gave up 2 bases and V 6 bases, and 4 bases lay outside the gene matches. Germline values: CDR1 ENHRY, CDR2 SYGVKD. This CDR3 has 13 amino acids. CDR3 nucleotide sequence: TGTGCCATCAGCGACAGGGCTACCTACGAGCAGTACTTC. It translates to CAISDRATYEQYF.

The rearrangement links TRBV9 to TRBJ1-6; no firm D call. Per the germline V gene, CDR1 is SGDLS and CDR2 is YYNGEE. The CDR3 runs 14 residues. Trimming pared 4 bases from V and 8 bases from J, leaving 13 bases between. This chain's CDR3 is CASSPSIADSPLHF. CDR3 nucleotide sequence: TGTGCCAGCAGCCCCAGTATTGCGGATTCACCCCTCCACTTT.

This sequence joins TRBV6-5 and TRBJ2-7; 10 bases fit TRBD1. The junction had 9 bases not matched to a gene; V was cut back by 5 bases and J by 5 bases. The germline gives CDR1 MNHEY, CDR2 SVGAGI. The CDR3 spans 15 residues. CDR3 bases: TGTGCCAGCAGTCCCCCCGGGACAGGGGCCGACGAGCAGTACTTC. This codes for CASSPPGTGADEQYF.

Here the CDR3 DNA reads TGTGCCAGCATGGGGGCGAGAGCAGCTTTCTTT. As protein: CASMGARAAFF. The chain employs TRBV25-1 and TRBJ1-1, with a weak D call TRBD1 (6 bases). This CDR3 contains 11 residues. Looked up from germline, CDR1 is MGHDK and CDR2 is SYGVNS. Trimming shortened V by 7 bases and J by 10 bases, and 13 bases separated the two germline ends.

V usage is TRBV6-6 and J usage is TRBJ1-1; D gene ambiguous. CDR3 length: 13 amino acids. V was pared by 6 bases and J by 3 bases, with 11 bases between. Germline CDR1 MNHNY, CDR2 SVGAGI (reference sequence). The CDR3 spells CASRPQVDTEAFF. The CDR3 region has the DNA TGTGCCAGCAGACCCCAGGTTGACACTGAAGCTTTCTTT.

The chain couples TRBV5-8 to TRBJ2-4; TRBD2 might be the D (7 bases). The CDR3 totals 15 residues. Trimming stripped 0 bases from V and 4 bases from J, with 11 bases between. Per germline, CDR1 SGHTS and CDR2 YDEGEE. The CDR3 region has the DNA TGTGCCAGCAGCTTGGTCGGGGGGCGGAAAAACATTCAGTACTTC. Translating gives CASSLVGGRKNIQYF.

The CDR3 loop reads CASSDRTANTGELFF. The CDR3 bases are TGTGCCAGCAGTGACCGGACAGCCAACACCGGGGAGCTGTTTTTT. The rearrangement links TRBV25-1 to TRBJ2-2; D possibly corresponds to TRBD1 (6 bases). Germline V gene lookup returns CDR1 MGHDK and CDR2 SYGVNS. Trimming cost V 3 bases and J 2 bases, with 10 bases left between them. The CDR3 sequence is 15 residues long.

The chain employs TRBV6-5 and TRBJ1-4; TRBD1 aligns across 9 bases. This CDR3 has 16 residues. The V and J ends lost 2 bases and 6 bases, in that order; junction bases with no gene match: 7. The germline CDR1 and CDR2 sequences are MNHEY and SVGAGI. The DNA of the CDR3 is TGTGCCAGCAGTTACCGCCCGGGACAGGGAGATGAAAAACTGTTTTTT. It encodes CASSYRPGQGDEKLFF.